This T cell receptor (beta chain) was retrieved from a study of blood T cell repertoires in COVID-19. About the study: T cells, B-cell-depleted T cells, or PBMCs supplied cDNA or gDNA.

CDR1 MNHEY and CDR2 SVGAGI come from the germline V gene. CDR3 length: 13 amino acids. V dropped 6 bases and J dropped 1 base, with 10 bases sitting between them. Original processing methods: Amplifying reference gene primers gave estimates of nucleated cell counts. The data were produced by immunoSEQ multiplex PCR, yet TCRdb's version contains in-frame clones alone and is incomplete. That table gives V, J and clone size, and the DNA gave D and trimming. This sample has 50,000 to 65,000 clones; about four fifths occur once, and the top ten carry about 5.4%. Input material: peripheral blood. The clonotype was recovered from a woman aged 55-75 years with acute or convalescent COVID-19. The chain uses TRBV6-5 and TRBJ2-7, with D perhaps TRBD2 (5 bases). CDR3 amino acids: CASSDWESYEQYF. CDR3 DNA sequence: TGTGCCAGCAGCGATTGGGAGTCCTACGAGCAGTACTTC.